This TCR beta chain emerged from a study of shared clonotypes between healthy human individuals. Clones were sequenced by immunoSEQ multiplex PCR, and TCRdb holds only the in-frame ones, with some missing. The data hold 2 million to 2.5 million clones, with more than 80% observed a single time. The sample consisted of naive CD4+ T cells from PBMCs. Documented subset: CD45RA+ positively selected. The origin of this receptor is a man younger than 30 in good health. Some clones in this sample may be carry-over from other donors' samples.

This CDR3 reads CATQSRDTEAFF. Here the CDR3 DNA reads TGTGCCACTCAATCCAGGGACACTGAAGCTTTCTTT. The rearrangement joins TRBV28 to TRBJ1-1; possibly TRBD1 for D (5 bases). Trimming stripped 10 bases from V and 3 bases from J, with 12 bases between. This CDR3 has 12 amino acids. Germline-derived CDR1 and CDR2 are MDHEN and SYDVKM. The whole variable domain, filled in from reference TRBV28 and TRBJ1-1, reads DVKVTQSSRYLVKRTGEKVFLECVQDMDHENMFWYRQDPGLGLRLIYFSYDVKMKEKGDIPEGYSVSREKKERFSLILESASTNQTSMYLCATQSRDTEAFFGQGTRLTVV.